This T cell receptor (beta chain) was captured in a study of CD8+ T cells in alopecia areata. Overall study: The drug, oral tofacitinib, was given to treated patients at 5 to 10 mg twice daily. Whole-study results and caveats: Mouse data revealed clearer TCR sharing than patient data did, a gap possibly tied to HLA.

From alopecia areata patients, lesional scalp punch biopsies and peripheral blood were collected. Points on this clone: As yet, its antigen is unknown.

RNA, once extracted, was reverse transcribed into cDNA for use as the sequencing template. Clones were sequenced by immunoSEQ multiplex PCR, and TCRdb holds only the in-frame ones, with some missing. Seen here are over 200,000 clones, 50% to 60% observed once, and the top ten hold approximately 0.5%. The specimen was CD4+ T cells sorted from blood, collected at week 0. The source of this sequence is a human donor with alopecia areata.

Here the CDR3 DNA reads TGTGCCAGCAGCTTTCCCAGGAGCTCCTACAATGAGCAGTTCTTC. Its protein product is CASSFPRSSYNEQFF. The chain employs TRBV7-4 and TRBJ2-1; no clear D. Trimming took off 3 bases at V and 0 bases at J, with 9 bases between the two ends. This CDR3 comprises 15 residues. Germline assignment: CDR1 SGHVT and CDR2 SQSDAQ. The full variable domain, its missing parts supplied by reference TRBV7-4 and TRBJ2-1, is GAGVSQSPRYKVAKRGRDVALRCDSISGHVTLYWYRQTLGQGSEVLTYSQSDAQRDKSGRPSGRFSAERPERSVSTLKIQRTEQGDSAVYLCASSFPRSSYNEQFFGPGTRLTVL.